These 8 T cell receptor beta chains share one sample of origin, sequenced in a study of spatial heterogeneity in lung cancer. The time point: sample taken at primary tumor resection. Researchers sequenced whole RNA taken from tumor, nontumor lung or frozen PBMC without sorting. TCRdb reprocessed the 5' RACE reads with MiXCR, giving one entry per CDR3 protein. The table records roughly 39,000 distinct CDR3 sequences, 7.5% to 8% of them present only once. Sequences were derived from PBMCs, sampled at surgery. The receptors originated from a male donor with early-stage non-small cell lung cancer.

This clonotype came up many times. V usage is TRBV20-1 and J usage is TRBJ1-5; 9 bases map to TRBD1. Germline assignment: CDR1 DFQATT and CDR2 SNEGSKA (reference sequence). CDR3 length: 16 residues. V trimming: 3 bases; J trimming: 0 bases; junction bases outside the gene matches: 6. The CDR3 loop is CSASPGTGSSNQPQHF. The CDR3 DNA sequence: TGCAGTGCTAGTCCCGGGACAGGGAGTAGCAATCAGCCCCAGCATTTT.

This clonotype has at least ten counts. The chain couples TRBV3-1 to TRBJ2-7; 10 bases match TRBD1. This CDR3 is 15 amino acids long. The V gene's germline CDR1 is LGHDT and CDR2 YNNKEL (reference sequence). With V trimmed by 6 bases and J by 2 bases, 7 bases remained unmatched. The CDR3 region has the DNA TGTGCCAGCAGTTACGGGACAGGGGACCCCTACGAGCAGTACGTC. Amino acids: CASSYGTGDPYEQYV.

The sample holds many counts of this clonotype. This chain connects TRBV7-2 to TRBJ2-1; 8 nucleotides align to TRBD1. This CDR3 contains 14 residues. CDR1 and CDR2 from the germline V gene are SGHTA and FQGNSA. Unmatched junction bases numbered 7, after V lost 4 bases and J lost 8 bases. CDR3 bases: TGTGCCAGCAGCTCCCAGGGGGCGTTAGATGAGCAGTTCTTC. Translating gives CASSSQGALDEQFF.

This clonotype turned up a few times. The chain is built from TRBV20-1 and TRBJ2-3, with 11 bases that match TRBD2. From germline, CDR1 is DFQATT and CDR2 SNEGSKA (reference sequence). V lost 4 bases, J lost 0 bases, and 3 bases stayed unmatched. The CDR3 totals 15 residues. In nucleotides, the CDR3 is TGCAGTGCTAATAGCGGGGGGGACAGCACAGATACGCAGTATTTT. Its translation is CSANSGGDSTDTQYF.

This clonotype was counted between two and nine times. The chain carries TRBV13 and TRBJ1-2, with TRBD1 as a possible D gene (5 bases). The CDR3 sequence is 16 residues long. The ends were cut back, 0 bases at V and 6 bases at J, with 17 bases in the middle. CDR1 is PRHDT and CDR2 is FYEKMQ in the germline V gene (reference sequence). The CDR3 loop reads CASSLGRDPPGHGYTF. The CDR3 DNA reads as TGTGCCAGCAGCTTAGGCCGGGACCCCCCGGGTCATGGCTACACCTTC. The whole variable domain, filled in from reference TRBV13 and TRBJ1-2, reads AAGVIQSPRHLIKEKRETATLKCYPIPRHDTVYWYQQGPGQDPQFLISFYEKMQSDKGSIPDRFSAQQFSDYHSELNMSSLELGDSALYFCASSLGRDPPGHGYTFGSGTRLTVV.

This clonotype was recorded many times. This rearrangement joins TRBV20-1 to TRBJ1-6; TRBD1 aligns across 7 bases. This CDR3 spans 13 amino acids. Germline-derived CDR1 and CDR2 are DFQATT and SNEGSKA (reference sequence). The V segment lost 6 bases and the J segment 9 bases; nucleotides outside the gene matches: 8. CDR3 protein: CSATTGTGSPLHF. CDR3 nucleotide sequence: TGCAGTGCAACGACAGGGACCGGTTCACCCCTCCACTTT.

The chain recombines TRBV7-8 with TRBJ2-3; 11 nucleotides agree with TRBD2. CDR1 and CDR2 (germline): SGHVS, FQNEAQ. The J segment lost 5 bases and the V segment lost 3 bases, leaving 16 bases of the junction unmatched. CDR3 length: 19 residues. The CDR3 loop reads CASSLTTYPLAGGEDTQYF. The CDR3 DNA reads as TGTGCCAGCAGCTTGACGACCTACCCTCTAGCGGGAGGCGAAGATACGCAGTATTTT.

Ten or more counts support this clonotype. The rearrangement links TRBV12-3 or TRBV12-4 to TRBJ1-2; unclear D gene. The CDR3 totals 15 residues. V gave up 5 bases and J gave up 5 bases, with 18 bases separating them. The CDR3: CASSRGFETRYGYTF. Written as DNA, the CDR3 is TGTGCCAGCAGTCGCGGGTTCGAGACGCGGTATGGCTACACCTTC.